Following are 32 T cell receptor beta chains from one sample sequenced in a study of cytomegalovirus exposure and HLA in healthy donors. The primer mix had 60 Vbeta and 13 Jbeta primers. TCRdb's copy holds only in-frame clones and misses some; the assay was immunoSEQ multiplex PCR. This sample's table reports about 84,000 clones. Sample: PBMCs. Receptors originate from a man aged 45 to 65 in good health and CMV-seronegative.

This chain joins TRBV5-1 and TRBJ2-7; 10 nucleotides line up with TRBD2. J lost 0 bases, V lost 1 base, and 1 base had no gene match. The CDR3 contains 15 residues. Looked up from germline, CDR1 is SGHRS and CDR2 is YFSETQ. The CDR3 coding sequence is TGCGCCAGCAGCTTGACTAGCGGGGACTCCTACGAGCAGTACTTC. Translated: CASSLTSGDSYEQYF.

The chain recombines TRBV6-5 with TRBJ1-2; 7 positions match TRBD1. The CDR3 spans 15 residues. The V and J ends lost 6 bases and 4 bases, in that order; junction bases with no gene match: 11. Per germline, CDR1 MNHEY and CDR2 SVGAGI. The CDR3, as DNA: TGTGCCAGCAGCCCCGACAGGGTTGGTAGCTATGGCTACACCTTC. Residues: CASSPDRVGSYGYTF.

V is TRBV5-1 and J is TRBJ2-5, with TRBD1 matching 9 bases. Germline CDR1 is SGHRS and CDR2 is YFSETQ. V lost 2 bases, J lost 2 bases, and 4 bases stayed unmatched. The CDR3 loop spans 15 amino acids. The CDR3, as DNA: TGCGCCAGCAGCTTAGGACAGGGGACTCAAGAGACCCAGTACTTC. Translating it yields CASSLGQGTQETQYF.

The chain joins TRBV9 to TRBJ2-3; no definite D call. CDR3 length: 11 residues. V shed 2 bases and J shed 5 bases, with 3 bases lying between them. CDR1 and CDR2 from the germline V gene are SGDLS and YYNGEE. The CDR3 here is CASSVRDTQYF. For the CDR3, the DNA is TGTGCCAGCAGCGTCAGAGATACGCAGTATTTT.

V is TRBV9 and J is TRBJ2-1, with 7 bases matching TRBD2. The J segment lost 3 bases and the V segment lost 4 bases, leaving 7 bases of the junction unmatched. The CDR3 totals 15 residues. From germline, CDR1 is SGDLS and CDR2 YYNGEE. CDR3: CASSPSGAGYNEQFF. The CDR3 nucleotides are TGTGCCAGCAGCCCCAGCGGGGCCGGCTACAATGAGCAGTTCTTC.

The V and J genes are TRBV5-1 and TRBJ2-5, with D possibly matching TRBD1 (6 bases). There are 15 residues in the CDR3. Trimming cost V 0 bases and J 1 base, with 10 bases left between them. CDR1 SGHRS and CDR2 YFSETQ come from the germline V gene. The CDR3 nucleotides are TGCGCCAGCAGCTTGGGGCAGGGGTTCCAAGAGACCCAGTACTTC. Translating gives CASSLGQGFQETQYF.

This chain uses TRBV11-2 with TRBJ2-6, with D possibly matching TRBD1 (6 bases). The CDR3 spans 13 residues. CDR1 SGHAT and CDR2 FQNNGV come from the germline V gene. V was cut by 4 bases and J by 10 bases, with 11 bases left in between. CDR3 DNA sequence: TGTGCCAGCAGCTCTCGGACAGAAAACGTCCTGACTTTC. This codes for CASSSRTENVLTF.

The chain combines TRBV18 with TRBJ1-2; D perhaps matches TRBD1 (5 bases). Per germline, CDR1 KGHSH and CDR2 LQKENI. This CDR3 is built from 14 residues. Trimming shortened V by 4 bases and J by 1 base, and 10 bases separated the two germline ends. The CDR3 bases are TGTGCCAGCTCACTCAGGGAACGTAACTATGGCTACACCTTC. This gives the protein CASSLRERNYGYTF.

The chain has TRBV6-5 and TRBJ1-6; D perhaps matches TRBD1 (5 bases). Germline V gene lookup returns CDR1 MNHEY and CDR2 SVGAGI. CDR3 length: 16 amino acids. V lost 1 base, J lost 0 bases, and 7 bases lay in between. For the CDR3, the DNA is TGTGCCAGCAGTTACTACAGGAGCTCCTATAATTCACCCCTCCACTTT. Its protein is CASSYYRSSYNSPLHF.

The V gene is TRBV7-2, the J gene TRBJ1-2; 7 bases line up with TRBD1. The CDR3 contains 16 residues. The junction had 16 bases not matched to a gene; V was cut back by 5 bases and J by 7 bases. Germline V gives CDR1 SGHTA, CDR2 FQGNSA. DNA for the CDR3: TGTGCCAGCAGCCCCACAGGGGCGCTCATGGTTGGTGGCTACACCTTC. This translates into CASSPTGALMVGGYTF.

A remark on this clone: Other nucleotide sequences in the sample specify the same CDR3. The V gene is TRBV5-6, the J gene TRBJ1-1; D remains ambiguous. V dropped 0 bases and J dropped 8 bases, with 5 bases sitting between them. The length of the CDR3 is 11 residues. Germline values: CDR1 SGHDT, CDR2 YYEEEE. Written as DNA, the CDR3 is TGTGCCAGCAGCTTGGCCAGGGAAGCTTTCTTT. Encoded protein: CASSLAREAFF.

The V gene is TRBV28, the J gene TRBJ2-7, with 9 bases aligning to TRBD1. Germline CDR1 is MDHEN and CDR2 is SYDVKM. CDR3 length: 14 residues. Trimming removed 6 bases from V and 6 bases from J; junction bases left unmatched: 9. CDR3 coding DNA: TGTGCCAGCAGAGCTAACCGGGACAGGGTCGAGCAGTACTTC. Amino acids: CASRANRDRVEQYF.

V is TRBV4-1 and J is TRBJ2-7; 9 bases are a match to TRBD1. Losses at the gene ends were 0 bases for V and 3 bases for J; bases not matched to a gene: 6. Germline V gene lookup returns CDR1 MGHRA and CDR2 YSYEKL. This CDR3 has 16 amino acids. The CDR3 is CASSQDLGTGSYEQYF. DNA of the CDR3: TGCGCCAGCAGCCAAGATCTCGGGACAGGGAGCTACGAGCAGTACTTC.

The V gene is TRBV25-1, the J gene TRBJ1-6, with TRBD1 matching over 9 bases. V lost 6 bases and J lost 6; bases outside the gene matches: 12. The CDR3 consists of 17 residues. Per the germline V gene, CDR1 is MGHDK and CDR2 is SYGVNS. CDR3 sequence reads: CASRQTGTGRGNSPLHF. CDR3 nucleotide sequence: TGTGCCAGCAGACAAACCGGGACAGGGCGTGGTAATTCACCCCTCCACTTT. The full variable domain, its missing parts supplied by reference TRBV25-1 and TRBJ1-6, is EADIYQTPRYLVIGTGKKITLECSQTMGHDKMYWYQQDPGMELHLIHYSYGVNSTEKGDLSSESTVSRIRTEHFPLTLESARPSHTSQYLCASRQTGTGRGNSPLHFGNGTRLTVT.

This chain connects TRBV10-1 to TRBJ2-1; no clear D gene. The germline CDR1 and CDR2 sequences are WNHNN and SYGVQD (reference sequence). The ends were cut back, 10 bases at V and 5 bases at J, with 12 bases in the middle. This CDR3 has 12 amino acids. Here the CDR3 DNA reads TGCGCCACCGCGAGGTTAGACAATGAGCAGTTCTTC. Translating it yields CATARLDNEQFF.

This chain joins TRBV9 and TRBJ1-1; 9 bases match TRBD1. The germline V gene has CDR1 SGDLS and CDR2 YYNGEE. CDR3 length: 15 residues. With 3 bases clipped from V and 3 bases from J, the junction kept 6 bases outside the gene matches. The DNA of the CDR3 is TGTGCCAGCAGCGCTCTACAGGGGGCGTACACTGAAGCTTTCTTT. This sequence encodes CASSALQGAYTEAFF. The full variable domain, its missing parts supplied by reference TRBV9 and TRBJ1-1, is DSGVTQTPKHLITATGQRVTLRCSPRSGDLSVYWYQQSLDQGLQFLIQYYNGEERAKGNILERFSAQQFPDLHSELNLSSLELGDSALYFCASSALQGAYTEAFFGQGTRLTVV.

The rearrangement joins TRBV5-1 to TRBJ1-1, with a tentative D call TRBD1 (5 bases). V was trimmed by 4 bases and J by 1 base, leaving 8 bases between them. Germline-derived CDR1 and CDR2 are SGHRS and YFSETQ. The CDR3 has 13 residues. The CDR3 loop is CASSPQGNTEAFF. The CDR3 coding sequence is TGCGCCAGCAGCCCCCAGGGGAACACTGAAGCTTTCTTT.

This chain joins TRBV7-3 and TRBJ2-2; D unresolved. The length of the CDR3 is 14 residues. The V and J ends lost 1 base and 7 bases respectively, with 10 bases between them. Germline loops: CDR1 SGHTA, CDR2 FQGTGA. The CDR3 region has the DNA TGTGCCAGCAGCTTAAAGTACGGTTACGGGGAGCTGTTTTTT. It yields the protein CASSLKYGYGELFF.

The chain couples TRBV11-2 to TRBJ1-6; 7 bases are a match to TRBD1. Germline V gives CDR1 SGHAT, CDR2 FQNNGV. The CDR3 is 17 residues long. Germline trimming cut 0 bases from V and 6 bases from J; bases unmatched to any gene: 8. CDR3 nucleotides: TGTGCCAGCAGCTTAGAAAGGCGACAGGGAGGTAATTCACCCCTCCACTTT. Protein: CASSLERRQGGNSPLHF.

The chain recombines TRBV5-1 with TRBJ1-1, with D unclear. The CDR3 is 12 residues long. Germline V CDR1 and CDR2: SGHRS, YFSETQ. The V end lost 3 bases, the J end lost 4 bases, and 7 bases lay between the germline ends. The CDR3 sequence is CASSSKFTEAFF. In DNA form, the CDR3 reads TGCGCCAGCAGCTCTAAGTTCACTGAAGCTTTCTTT.

The chain is built from TRBV19 and TRBJ1-2; TRBD1 might be the D (6 bases). V was shortened by 10 bases and J by 0 bases, with 12 bases between the two germline ends. Germline V lookup: CDR1 LNHDA, CDR2 SQIVND (reference sequence). The CDR3 sequence is 13 residues long. CDR3 residues: CATTRGANYGYTF. CDR3 nucleotide sequence: TGTGCCACCACCAGGGGAGCTAACTATGGCTACACCTTC. Filled out from reference TRBV19 and TRBJ1-2, the complete variable domain reads DGGITQSPKYLFRKEGQNVTLSCEQNLNHDAMYWYRQDPGQGLRLIYYSQIVNDFQKGDIAEGYSVSREKKESFPLTVTSAQKNPTAFYLCATTRGANYGYTFGSGTRLTVV.

J is TRBJ2-3 and V is TRBV5-1; TRBD2 agrees at 9 bases. CDR3 length: 15 residues. CDR1 is SGHRS, CDR2 YFSETQ, per germline. V gave up 0 bases and J gave up 6 bases; unmatched junction bases: 5. Here the CDR3 DNA reads TGCGCCAGCAGCTTGGCGAGCGGGGGGACCGATACGCAGTATTTT. It is translated as CASSLASGGTDTQYF.

The chain recombines TRBV27 with TRBJ2-7, with 8 bases aligning to TRBD1. The length of the CDR3 is 14 residues. Germline CDR1 and CDR2: MNHEY and SMNVEV (reference sequence). Trimming took 3 bases from V and 3 from J; bases not matched to a gene: 4. The CDR3 DNA reads TGTGCCAGCAGTTTTGACAGGGGAGTCTACGAGCAGTACTTC. It translates to CASSFDRGVYEQYF.

The chain joins TRBV9 to TRBJ2-1; perhaps TRBD2 as D (6 bases). The CDR3 length is 16 residues. Trimming took 0 bases from V and 5 from J, leaving 15 bases between them. CDR1 is SGDLS and CDR2 is YYNGEE in the germline V gene. The CDR3 bases are TGTGCCAGCAGCGTAGATCTCTGGCGGGGAAACAATGAGCAGTTCTTC. It encodes CASSVDLWRGNNEQFF.

The chain recombines TRBV28 with TRBJ1-1; 9 bases align to TRBD1. The germline gives CDR1 MDHEN, CDR2 SYDVKM. This CDR3 has 15 residues. V trimming: 5 bases; J trimming: 4 bases; junction bases outside the gene matches: 8. Here the CDR3 reads CASSPGTGFATEAFF. In DNA form, the CDR3 reads TGTGCCAGCAGTCCCGGGACAGGGTTTGCCACTGAAGCTTTCTTT.

The V and J genes are TRBV7-6 and TRBJ2-5, with TRBD2 matching 11 bases. Trimming removed 5 bases from V and 3 bases from J; junction bases left unmatched: 14. This CDR3 region has 18 residues. Germline V gene sequence: CDR1 SGHVS, CDR2 FNYEAQ. The CDR3 loop is CASSHNSIAGGIKETQYF. The DNA of the CDR3 is TGTGCCAGCAGCCACAATTCAATAGCGGGGGGGATTAAAGAGACCCAGTACTTC.

The chain combines TRBV18 with TRBJ2-2; 12 nucleotides line up with TRBD2. Germline CDR1 and CDR2: KGHSH and LQKENI. V lost 3 bases to trimming and J lost 2 bases; unmatched junction nucleotides: 19. The CDR3 sequence is 22 residues long. CDR3 in DNA: TGTGCCAGCTCACCCGTGGCTAGCGGGGGGGCTCCCCCAATGAAAAACACCGGGGAGCTGTTTTTT. Translating gives CASSPVASGGAPPMKNTGELFF.

A note on this clone: Other DNA variants within this sample encode the same CDR3. This sequence joins TRBV5-1 and TRBJ2-2, with 7 positions matching TRBD2. The ends lost 1 base at V and 5 bases at J; junction bases unmatched: 2. Germline loops: CDR1 SGHRS, CDR2 YFSETQ. The CDR3 is made up of 14 amino acids. CDR3 protein: CASSLTGGTGELFF. Here the CDR3 DNA reads TGCGCCAGCAGCTTGACGGGAGGAACCGGGGAGCTGTTTTTT.

This rearrangement joins TRBV6-6 to TRBJ1-2; a weak D match, TRBD1 (6 bases). Germline values: CDR1 MNHNY, CDR2 SVGAGI (reference sequence). The V end was cut by 5 bases, the J end by 5 bases, with 6 bases between. The CDR3 sequence is 11 residues long. CDR3 in DNA: TGTGCCAGCAGTGGGACATATGGCTACACCTTC. As protein: CASSGTYGYTF.

The rearrangement uses TRBV7-2 and TRBJ1-2; D is possibly TRBD1 (5 bases). The CDR3 is made up of 16 amino acids. The germline gives CDR1 SGHTA, CDR2 FQGNSA. V was clipped by 1 base and J by 1 base, with 13 bases between them. CDR3 nucleotides: TGTGCCAGCAGCTTAGTTGGGACTGAAATTAACTATGGCTACACCTTC. It is translated as CASSLVGTEINYGYTF.

The chain has TRBV29-1 and TRBJ2-5; 7 bases agree with TRBD1. J lost 5 bases, V lost 3 bases, and 3 bases had no gene match. CDR3 size: 12 residues. Germline CDR1 SQVTM, CDR2 ANQGSEA. CDR3 sequence: CSVDKGAETQYF. The CDR3 region has the DNA TGCAGCGTTGATAAGGGGGCTGAGACCCAGTACTTC.

This rearrangement joins TRBV9 to TRBJ2-3; weak D call: TRBD2 (6 bases). The V end was cut by 2 bases, the J end by 2 bases, with 18 bases between. Germline V gives CDR1 SGDLS, CDR2 YYNGEE. CDR3 size: 17 residues. The CDR3 spells CASSVGGPRKNTDTQYF. The CDR3 coding sequence is TGTGCCAGCAGCGTGGGGGGACCACGAAAAAACACAGATACGCAGTATTTT.